This T cell receptor beta chain was sequenced for a study of cytomegalovirus exposure and HLA in healthy donors. About this clone itself: The antigen is unknown.

These donors counted as nominally healthy when sampled, but unrecorded immune exposures were likely. Trimming took 0 bases from V and 0 from J, leaving 14 bases between them. Germline CDR1 is SGHRS and CDR2 is YFSETQ. The CDR3 spans 17 residues. Vbeta (60) and Jbeta (13) primers were used in the PCR. The method was immunoSEQ multiplex PCR; TCRdb's version includes in-frame clones alone and lacks a portion of them. This table holds fewer than 120,000 clones, around 88% found once. Whole-study results and caveats: Rare TCR sequences dominated, though some public TCRs recurred in many donors. TRBV6-2, TRBV6-3 and some other V segments were unresolvable in 87-base-pair reads.

What was sequenced was PBMCs. The TCR sequence derives from a man in his forties or fifties in good health and CMV-seronegative. The rearrangement links TRBV5-1 to TRBJ2-3, with D possibly matching TRBD2 (6 bases). The CDR3 loop is CASSLGLLALSTDTQYF. In nucleotides, the CDR3 is TGCGCCAGCAGCTTGGGATTACTAGCTTTGAGCACAGATACGCAGTATTTT.